This T cell receptor (beta chain) is drawn from a study of response to subunit inactivated influenza vaccine. This clonotype was seen only a few times. As yet, its antigen is unknown. Germline V CDR1 and CDR2: LGHNA, YSLEER. The CDR3 is 16 residues long. The J segment lost 3 bases and the V segment lost 3 bases, leaving 7 bases of the junction unmatched. TCRdb independently ran MiXCR on the RT-PCR reads; one entry per CDR3 protein. The sample records roughly 290,000 distinct CDR3 sequences, 20% to 25% being singletons. Study findings and constraints: It was suggested by the authors that few new T cells are recruited by each seasonal influenza vaccination.

Here the sequenced sample was PBMCs from blood, taken about 20 months after vaccination. The rearrangement links TRBV4-3 to TRBJ2-1; 8 bases match TRBD2. The receptor was derived from a man aged 45 to 70 who received an inactivated influenza vaccine. The CDR3 DNA sequence: TGCGCCAGCAGCCAGGTACCGGGACTAGGCTACAATGAGCAGTTCTTC. Residues: CASSQVPGLGYNEQFF.